These 32 T cell receptor beta chains share one sample of origin, sequenced in a study of cytomegalovirus exposure and HLA in healthy donors. Primers for the PCR totalled 60 Vbeta and 13 Jbeta. Some clones are missing from TCRdb's copy, which holds only in-frame ones; the method was immunoSEQ multiplex PCR. The table shows 90,000 to 140,000 clones, with 83% occurring only once. The sample taken for sequencing was PBMCs. Receptors were obtained from a man between 18 and 35 years old in good health and CMV-seronegative.

This clone was seen only a few times. Here the CDR3 reads CASSLGLGKEKLFF. The CDR3, as DNA: TGTGCCAGCAGCTTAGGGCTTGGCAAGGAAAAACTGTTTTTT. V usage is TRBV11-2 and J usage is TRBJ1-4; D remains unclear. V was clipped by 1 base and J by 8 bases, with 11 bases between them. The germline gives CDR1 SGHAT, CDR2 FQNNGV. CDR3 length: 14 residues.

The table lists this clone with a count of one. The V call is TRBV5-1, the J call TRBJ1-2; perhaps TRBD1 as D (5 bases). From germline, CDR1 is SGHRS and CDR2 YFSETQ. This CDR3 has 16 amino acids. V lost 4 bases, J lost 4 bases, and 20 bases lay in between. The CDR3 reads CASSLTATDPSYGYTF. The CDR3 region has the DNA TGCGCCAGCAGCCTCACCGCGACAGACCCTAGCTATGGCTACACCTTC.

The V call is TRBV9, the J call TRBJ2-1, with 9 bases matching TRBD1. Per germline, CDR1 SGDLS and CDR2 YYNGEE. V shed 4 bases, J shed 6 bases, and the junction held 8 bases outside the gene matches. This CDR3 contains 15 residues. The CDR3 protein is CASSPQQGARNEQFF. CDR3 DNA sequence: TGTGCCAGCAGCCCTCAACAGGGGGCGCGCAATGAGCAGTTCTTC.

This chain uses TRBV11-3 with TRBJ2-1; the match to TRBD2 covers 7 bases. After removal of 1 base from V and 7 bases from J, the junction contained 10 bases not matched to a gene. Germline V gene data show CDR1 as SGHNT and CDR2 as YENEEA. This CDR3 spans 16 amino acids. This CDR3 reads CASSLALGRAINEQFF. In DNA, the CDR3 is TGTGCCAGCAGCTTAGCCCTGGGGAGGGCCATAAATGAGCAGTTCTTC.

This clone was seen a handful of times. The CDR3 DNA reads TGTGCCATCAATAAGGACAGGGGGATCACCGGGGAGCTGTTTTTT. Translated: CAINKDRGITGELFF. This chain links TRBV10-3 with TRBJ2-2, with 10 bases that match TRBD1. Per the germline V gene, CDR1 is ENHRY and CDR2 is SYGVKD. CDR3 length: 15 residues. J gave up 4 bases and V 7 bases, and 6 bases lay outside the gene matches.

V and J are TRBV27 and TRBJ2-5; TRBD2 is a possible D gene (6 bases). V was clipped by 3 bases and J by 5 bases, with 16 bases between them. The CDR3 is 15 amino acids. CDR1 is MNHEY and CDR2 is SMNVEV in the germline V gene (reference sequence). This CDR3 reads CASSFRDSVIETQYF. The DNA of the CDR3 is TGTGCCAGCAGTTTCCGGGACTCAGTAATCGAGACCCAGTACTTC.

The V call is TRBV5-6, the J call TRBJ2-1, with 10 nucleotides matching TRBD1. Germline V gene lookup returns CDR1 SGHDT and CDR2 YYEEEE. The ends lost 1 base at V and 5 bases at J; junction bases unmatched: 3. CDR3 length equals 15 residues. DNA for the CDR3: TGTGCCAGCAGCTTGCTTGGGACAGGGGACAATGAGCAGTTCTTC. Its translation: CASSLLGTGDNEQFF.

In DNA form, the CDR3 reads TGTGCCAGCAGCGTAGGGCCGACAGTCTACGAGCAGTACTTC. Translation gives CASSVGPTVYEQYF. The V call is TRBV9, the J call TRBJ2-7, with D tentatively TRBD1 (5 bases). CDR1 and CDR2 (germline): SGDLS, YYNGEE. V was shortened by 0 bases and J by 3 bases, with 10 bases between the two germline ends. The CDR3 contains 14 residues.

This rearrangement joins TRBV27 to TRBJ2-1; D is ambiguous. Germline V CDR1 and CDR2: MNHEY, SMNVEV (reference sequence). The CDR3 totals 14 residues. V lost 2 bases to trimming and J lost 4 bases, with 9 bases between them. The CDR3 loop is CASSLGLQYNEQFF. The CDR3 nucleotides are TGTGCCAGCAGTTTAGGGCTACAGTACAATGAGCAGTTCTTC.

This sequence joins TRBV27 and TRBJ2-2; D call uncertain. This CDR3 has 14 amino acids. The germline CDR1 and CDR2 sequences are MNHEY and SMNVEV (reference sequence). V was shortened by 10 bases and J by 1 base, with 13 bases between the two germline ends. The CDR3 DNA follows: TGTGCCACAAGAAGAGGCGGGAACACCGGGGAGCTGTTTTTT. Translating gives CATRRGGNTGELFF.

The chain carries TRBV27 and TRBJ1-4, with no clear D. Germline V gives CDR1 MNHEY, CDR2 SMNVEV (reference sequence). The CDR3 totals 13 residues. V lost 8 bases and J lost 5, with 12 bases in between. The CDR3 coding sequence is TGTGCCAGCGCATCGTTCCAGAATGAAAAACTGTTTTTT. The encoded protein is CASASFQNEKLFF.

The J gene is TRBJ2-1, the V gene TRBV6-6; D call uncertain. This CDR3 has 13 amino acids. Germline V CDR1 and CDR2: MNHNY, SVGAGI (reference sequence). V lost 4 bases, J lost 9 bases, and 13 bases lay in between. The CDR3 loop is CASSWLAVTEQFF. In nucleotides, the CDR3 is TGTGCCAGCAGTTGGCTGGCGGTGACTGAGCAGTTCTTC.

The gene calls are TRBV11-1 and TRBJ2-2, with a weak D call TRBD2 (6 bases). Trimming stripped 2 bases from V and 7 bases from J, with 11 bases between. The germline CDR1 and CDR2 sequences are SGHAT and FQDESV (reference sequence). The CDR3 spans 14 residues. Here the CDR3 DNA reads TGTGCCAGCAGCTTAATGGAGGGGTTCGGGGAGCTGTTTTTT. It encodes CASSLMEGFGELFF.

The V call is TRBV7-9, the J call TRBJ2-7, with D tentatively TRBD2 (6 bases). CDR1 SEHNR and CDR2 FQNEAQ come from the germline V gene (reference sequence). V lost 4 bases, J lost 3 bases, and 10 bases lay in between. The CDR3 is 13 amino acids. CDR3: CASSYSGDYEQYF. CDR3 in DNA: TGTGCCAGCAGCTACTCGGGGGACTACGAGCAGTACTTC.

This clone turned up a few times. The V call is TRBV10-2, the J call TRBJ1-3; 10 bases are shared with TRBD1. Germline CDR1 is WSHSY and CDR2 is SAAADI. Losses at the gene ends were 7 bases for V and 4 bases for J; bases not matched to a gene: 7. The CDR3 covers 15 residues. The CDR3: CASTTGTGVGNTIYF. Written as DNA, the CDR3 is TGCGCCAGCACAACCGGGACAGGGGTCGGAAACACCATATATTTT.

The chain recombines TRBV29-1 with TRBJ1-1; D unresolved. Per the germline V gene, CDR1 is SQVTM and CDR2 is ANQGSEA. With 4 bases removed from V and 1 base from J, the gap between germline ends came to 10 bases. The CDR3 length is 13 residues. The CDR3 nucleotides are TGCAGCGTTGGTCCGGGTCGGAACACTGAAGCTTTCTTT. Translated: CSVGPGRNTEAFF.

The chain recombines TRBV27 with TRBJ1-5; no clear D. The V gene's germline CDR1 is MNHEY and CDR2 SMNVEV (reference sequence). Trimming stripped 5 bases from V and 5 bases from J, with 13 bases between. This CDR3 has 14 amino acids. The CDR3 nucleotides are TGTGCCAGCAGTCCCTACCCCCTCGATCAGCCCCAGCATTTT. Translated: CASSPYPLDQPQHF.

V is TRBV28 and J is TRBJ2-1; TRBD2 agrees at 13 bases. This CDR3 comprises 15 residues. Trimming removed 6 bases from V and 6 bases from J; junction bases left unmatched: 5. Per germline, CDR1 MDHEN and CDR2 SYDVKM. The CDR3 here is CASRGGTSGTNEQFF. The CDR3 DNA is TGTGCCAGCAGGGGTGGGACTAGCGGGACCAATGAGCAGTTCTTC.

This chain uses TRBV27 with TRBJ2-5; tentative D call: TRBD1 (5 bases). The CDR3 consists of 14 residues. Germline CDR1 is MNHEY and CDR2 is SMNVEV (reference sequence). V lost 1 base, J lost 2 bases, and 8 bases lay in between. CDR3 sequence reads: CASSLFGAQETQYF. Written as DNA, the CDR3 is TGTGCCAGCAGTTTATTTGGGGCACAAGAGACCCAGTACTTC.

V is TRBV18 and J is TRBJ1-1; D unresolved. Germline lookup yields CDR1 KGHSH and CDR2 LQKENI. This CDR3 contains 14 residues. V shed 3 bases and J shed 5 bases, with 13 bases lying between them. Written as DNA, the CDR3 is TGTGCCAGCTCACCCTCGGAGGGTGGGACTGAAGCTTTCTTT. As protein: CASSPSEGGTEAFF.

The genes are TRBV5-5 and TRBJ2-3; D gene uncertain. Deletions cut 3 bases from V and 5 bases from J, with 7 bases between. The CDR3 contains 12 residues. Germline-derived CDR1 and CDR2 are SGHKS and YYEKEE (reference sequence). The CDR3 region is CASSSTGDTQYF. The CDR3 DNA follows: TGTGCCAGCAGCTCGACGGGAGATACGCAGTATTTT.

The chain couples TRBV5-8 to TRBJ1-5; maybe TRBD1 (5 bases). The germline V gene has CDR1 SGHTS and CDR2 YDEGEE. The CDR3 has 15 residues. The V end was cut by 3 bases, the J end by 4 bases, with 14 bases between. The CDR3 DNA follows: TGTGCCAGCAGCTGGGGGGGGGTCTTAAATCAGCCCCAGCATTTT. Its protein product is CASSWGGVLNQPQHF.

The rearrangement uses TRBV6-5 and TRBJ2-3, with D possibly matching TRBD2 (5 bases). The V end was cut by 3 bases, the J end by 4 bases, with 14 bases between. This CDR3 is 15 amino acids long. Germline CDR1 MNHEY, CDR2 SVGAGI. The chain's CDR3 is CASSYGLAVSDTQYF. In DNA, the CDR3 is TGTGCCAGCAGTTATGGGCTAGCTGTCTCAGATACGCAGTATTTT.

The J gene is TRBJ1-2, the V gene TRBV4-3; possibly TRBD1 for D (5 bases). Germline values: CDR1 LGHNA, CDR2 YSLEER. CDR3 length: 18 amino acids. Trimming pared 0 bases from V and 4 bases from J, leaving 21 bases between. Written as DNA, the CDR3 is TGCGCCAGCAGCCAAGAAAGAAGGGGTCAGGGAGGTGGCTATGGCTACACCTTC. The encoded protein is CASSQERRGQGGGYGYTF.

This clone was counted a single time. The V gene is TRBV28, the J gene TRBJ1-1; possibly TRBD1 for D (5 bases). From germline, CDR1 is MDHEN and CDR2 SYDVKM. This CDR3 spans 14 amino acids. Trimming took off 7 bases at V and 0 bases at J, with 12 bases between the two ends. CDR3 sequence (DNA): TGTGCCAGCATCCTCCGGGGGGTGAACACTGAAGCTTTCTTT. Its translation: CASILRGVNTEAFF. The variable domain in full, with the rest retrieved from reference TRBV28 and TRBJ1-1, is DVKVTQSSRYLVKRTGEKVFLECVQDMDHENMFWYRQDPGLGLRLIYFSYDVKMKEKGDIPEGYSVSREKKERFSLILESASTNQTSMYLCASILRGVNTEAFFGQGTRLTVV.

The chain uses TRBV5-6 and TRBJ1-2; 10 nucleotides align to TRBD1. The V gene end was trimmed by 0 bases and the J gene end by 4 bases; junction bases not matched to a gene: 9. This CDR3 is 17 amino acids long. Germline V lookup: CDR1 SGHDT, CDR2 YYEEEE. CDR3 coding DNA: TGTGCCAGCAGCTTGGTCGGACAGGGGGGCCAAATCTATGGCTACACCTTC. Translated, it gives CASSLVGQGGQIYGYTF.

The chain joins TRBV5-1 to TRBJ2-3; TRBD2 matches at 11 bases. The germline gives CDR1 SGHRS, CDR2 YFSETQ. The CDR3 loop spans 16 amino acids. The V and J ends lost 0 bases and 7 bases, in that order; junction bases with no gene match: 7. CDR3: CASSLVLAGGPYTQYF. For the CDR3, the DNA is TGCGCCAGCAGCTTGGTGTTAGCGGGAGGGCCGTATACGCAGTATTTT. The full variable domain, in which reference TRBV5-1 and TRBJ2-3 provide the parts outside the CDR3, is KAGVTQTPRYLIKTRGQQVTLSCSPISGHRSVSWYQQTPGQGLQFLFEYFSETQRNKGNFPGRFSGRQFSNSRSEMNVSTLELGDSALYLCASSLVLAGGPYTQYFGPGTRLTVL.

V and J are TRBV7-6 and TRBJ1-5; the D gene is possibly TRBD1 (5 bases). The ends were cut back, 1 base at V and 0 bases at J, with 13 bases in the middle. The CDR3 contains 17 residues. Germline CDR1 and CDR2: SGHVS and FNYEAQ. CDR3 sequence: CASSLGAGFHSNQPQHF. CDR3 DNA: TGTGCCAGCAGCTTAGGGGCAGGGTTCCATAGCAATCAGCCCCAGCATTTT.

The chain uses TRBV15 and TRBJ2-3, with 7 bases identical to TRBD1. The CDR3 covers 15 residues. Germline CDR1 is LNHNV and CDR2 is YYDKDF (reference sequence). The V segment lost 5 bases and the J segment 0 bases; nucleotides outside the gene matches: 5. DNA of the CDR3: TGTGCCACCAGCTCAGGGACAGCTAGCACAGATACGCAGTATTTT. The encoded protein is CATSSGTASTDTQYF.

This chain links TRBV27 with TRBJ1-2; the match to TRBD1 covers 8 bases. CDR1 and CDR2 from the germline V gene are MNHEY and SMNVEV (reference sequence). This CDR3 has 15 amino acids. With 5 bases clipped from V and 3 bases from J, the junction kept 8 bases outside the gene matches. The CDR3 reads CASSNHRGVDYGYTF. CDR3 sequence (DNA): TGTGCCAGCAGTAATCACAGGGGGGTCGACTATGGCTACACCTTC.

V gene TRBV7-6 combines with J gene TRBJ2-2; TRBD2 matches at 13 bases. The CDR3 runs to 16 residues. With 6 bases clipped from V and 4 bases from J, the junction kept 5 bases outside the gene matches. CDR1 is SGHVS and CDR2 is FNYEAQ in the germline V gene. CDR3 bases: TGTGCCAGCAGGCGGACTAGCGGGAGCCTCACCGGGGAGCTGTTTTTT. Its translation is CASRRTSGSLTGELFF. The entire variable domain, with the rest obtained from reference TRBV7-6 and TRBJ2-2, is as follows: GAGVSQSPRYKVTKRGQDVALRCDPISGHVSLYWYRQALGQGPEFLTYFNYEAQQDKSGLPNDRFSAERPEGSISTLTIQRTEQRDSAMYRCASRRTSGSLTGELFFGEGSRLTVL.

This chain joins TRBV5-8 and TRBJ2-5, with 8 bases fitting TRBD1. V shed 2 bases and J 5 bases; nucleotides not matched to a gene: 5. Germline V lookup: CDR1 SGHTS, CDR2 YDEGEE. The CDR3 runs 14 residues. The CDR3 coding sequence is TGTGCCAGCAGCTTACAGGGGGTTTTGGAGACCCAGTACTTC. Protein sequence: CASSLQGVLETQYF.